The sequence of this T cell receptor beta chain was determined in a study of blood T cell repertoires in COVID-19. The overall study: Samples representing acute and convalescent COVID-19 were sourced from the United States, Italy and Spain. PBMCs, B-cell-depleted T cells, or T cells were the source of the cDNA or gDNA that made up the material.

The method was immunoSEQ multiplex PCR; TCRdb's version includes in-frame clones alone and lacks a portion of them. This table has 160,000 or so clones, 81% appearing once. The V gene end was trimmed by 6 bases and the J gene end by 6 bases; junction bases not matched to a gene: 15. The V gene's germline CDR1 is SGHTA and CDR2 FQGNSA. The CDR3 is made up of 16 amino acids. The sequenced sample consisted of peripheral blood. V gene TRBV7-2 combines with J gene TRBJ2-7; 9 bases map to TRBD1. The TCR originated in a human donor in a cohort sampled during active COVID-19. CDR3 in DNA: TGTGCCAGCAGACTACAGGGGGCGGGGGTAGTCCTCGAGCAGTACTTC. This translates into CASRLQGAGVVLEQYF.